The rows below give T cell receptor beta chains drawn from one sample of a study of beta chain features in type 1 diabetes. Clones were read by immunoSEQ multiplex PCR, and TCRdb kept only the in-frame ones, dropping some. Of hundreds of thousands of clones listed, 13% are singletons. The sample consisted of naive CD4+ T cells from blood. These receptors were obtained from a man younger than 30 with type 1 diabetes. CDR3s include the opening cysteine and the closing phenylalanine or tryptophan. D genes are given only for firm matches. The size field is filled for only some rows; it gives once, few, many or a size class.

TGTGCCACCAGCCCCGGACCACTTAATGAAAAACTGTTTTTT	CATSPGPLNEKLFF	TRBV15	TRBJ1-4	-	few
TGTGCCTGGAGTGTTGGGGCAGATACGCAGTATTTT	CAWSVGADTQYF	TRBV30	TRBJ2-3	-	few
TGTGCCAGCAGCCCCGGGACAGACTATGGCTACACCTTC	CASSPGTDYGYTF	TRBV14	TRBJ1-2	TRBD1	few
TGTGCCAGTTCGGGTGAGGGGGTCGGTGAAGCTTTCTTT	CASSGEGVGEAFF	TRBV7-9	TRBJ1-1	-	few
TGTGCCAGCAGTTACTCGTCAGGGGGATCTGGAAACACCATATATTTT	CASSYSSGGSGNTIYF	TRBV6-6	TRBJ1-3	TRBD1	-
TGTGCCAGTGGGCCGGCGAAACCATCAAACACTGAAGCTTTCTTT	CASGPAKPSNTEAFF	TRBV25-1	TRBJ1-1	-	-
TGTGCCAGCAGCCCCGTCACTGAAGCTTTCTTT	CASSPVTEAFF	TRBV7-9	TRBJ1-1	-	-
TGTGCTAGTGCCCCTACCCCCGGGACTTCGACGCACAATGAGCAGTTCTTC	CASAPTPGTSTHNEQFF	TRBV12-5	TRBJ2-1	-	-
TGCGCCAGCAGCTCCGGGACAGGGGTGGGTGACTATGGCTACACCTTC	CASSSGTGVGDYGYTF	TRBV5-1	TRBJ1-2	TRBD1	once
TGTGCCAGCCTCCGTAGCGGGGACCCCTACGAGCAGTACTTC	CASLRSGDPYEQYF	TRBV28	TRBJ2-7	TRBD2	few
TGTGCCTGGAGTCGCGGGTCTGGGGCCAACGTCCTGACTTTC	CAWSRGSGANVLTF	TRBV30	TRBJ2-6	-	-
TGTGCCAGCAGCTTAGTCCCCCCCGGGCGGGTGCAAAACATTCAGTACTTC	CASSLVPPGRVQNIQYF	TRBV7-6	TRBJ2-4	-	-
TGTGCCAGCAGTTACCAGGGGGGGCAGTTCTTC	CASSYQGGQFF	TRBV6-5	TRBJ2-1	-	-
TGTGCCTGGCGGAGTCCGGCATCCTACGAGCAGTACTTC	CAWRSPASYEQYF	TRBV30	TRBJ2-7	-	few
TGTGCCAGCAGTTTAGTGTTGGGGGCCGCAGATACGCAGTATTTT	CASSLVLGAADTQYF	TRBV27	TRBJ2-3	-	-
TGTGCCAGCAGTTGGGGACAGGGGTACGAGCAGTACTTC	CASSWGQGYEQYF	TRBV28	TRBJ2-7	TRBD1	few
TGTGCTAGTGGTTTAGGCCGGAAACAAGAGACCCAGTACTTC	CASGLGRKQETQYF	TRBV12-5	TRBJ2-5	-	few
TGTGCCAGCAGCTTCCCCGGACTAGCGGAGTACAATGAGCAGTTCTTC	CASSFPGLAEYNEQFF	TRBV11-2	TRBJ2-1	TRBD2	-
TGCAGCGCCGAGACGGTCGCGAACACCGGGGAGCTGTTTTTT	CSAETVANTGELFF	TRBV29-1	TRBJ2-2	-	-
TGTGCCAGCAGCCCAGGACAGGGGTACTATGGCTACACCTTC	CASSPGQGYYGYTF	TRBV6-5	TRBJ1-2	TRBD1	-
TGCAGTGCCAAAGTGAACACTGAAGCTTTCTTT	CSAKVNTEAFF	TRBV20-1	TRBJ1-1	-	few
TGTGCCAGCAGCGTAGTTTCAGTTGGTTCACCCCTCCACTTT	CASSVVSVGSPLHF	TRBV9	TRBJ1-6	-	-
TGTGCCAGCAGCGAGGGCGGACGGAAGGGGCAGTTCTTC	CASSEGGRKGQFF	TRBV25-1	TRBJ2-1	-	few
TGTGCCAGCAGTGAAAGGGATATGCACACTGAAGCTTTCTTT	CASSERDMHTEAFF	TRBV2	TRBJ1-1	-	-
TGTGCCAGCAGTTACGGCAGGGGTCCTAATGAAAAACTGTTTTTT	CASSYGRGPNEKLFF	TRBV6-5	TRBJ1-4	-	few
TGCAGCGTTGTAGGGACAGTCTATGGCTACACCTTC	CSVVGTVYGYTF	TRBV29-1	TRBJ1-2	TRBD1	few
TGTGCCAGCAGTTCGGGGAATCAGCCCCAGCATTTT	CASSSGNQPQHF	TRBV6-6	TRBJ1-5	-	-
TGTGCCAGCAGCTCGGGACAGGGGAGCAATCAGCCCCAGCATTTT	CASSSGQGSNQPQHF	TRBV7-9	TRBJ1-5	TRBD1	-
TGTGCCAGCTCACCACGTTCGGACAGGGGGCAAGAGACCCAGTACTTC	CASSPRSDRGQETQYF	TRBV18	TRBJ2-5	TRBD1	-
TGTGCCAGCAGTTTAGACAAGAATTACGAGCAGTACTTC	CASSLDKNYEQYF	TRBV28	TRBJ2-7	-	few
TGTGCCAGCAGCTTTTCTCGGGTCTCGGGCCAATACGAGCAGTACTTC	CASSFSRVSGQYEQYF	TRBV7-2	TRBJ2-7	-	-